Below are 29 T cell receptor beta chains sequenced from a single sample in a study of blood T cell repertoires in COVID-19. Only in-frame clones appear in the TCRdb table, and some are missing; sequencing was by immunoSEQ multiplex PCR. The data contain some 450,000 clones, about 90% of them singletons. Material for sequencing was peripheral blood. The receptors shown here come from a man aged 18 to 29 with COVID-19, enrolled during active disease.

The gene calls are TRBV2 and TRBJ1-2; D gene ambiguous. Trimming left V 1 base short and J 7 bases short, with 13 bases between. Germline assignment: CDR1 SNHLY and CDR2 FYNNEI. This CDR3 has 14 residues. DNA for the CDR3: TGTGCCAGCAGTGAAGAGCGGGGTACGCGTGGCTACACCTTC. Amino acids: CASSEERGTRGYTF.

The V call is TRBV7-3, the J call TRBJ2-2; 8 nucleotides match TRBD2. Germline V gives CDR1 SGHTA, CDR2 FQGTGA. After removal of 4 bases from V and 3 bases from J, the junction contained 4 bases not matched to a gene. This CDR3 is 15 amino acids long. The CDR3 DNA follows: TGTGCCAGCAGCTCCGGACTAGCTGACACCGGGGAGCTGTTTTTT. It is translated as CASSSGLADTGELFF. Variable domain in full (rest from reference TRBV7-3 and TRBJ2-2): GAGVSQTPSNKVTEKGKYVELRCDPISGHTALYWYRQSLGQGPEFLIYFQGTGAADDSGLPNDRFFAVRPEGSVSTLKIQRTERGDSAVYLCASSSGLADTGELFFGEGSRLTVL.

The chain recombines TRBV27 with TRBJ1-6, with D unresolved. Germline-derived CDR1 and CDR2 are MNHEY and SMNVEV (reference sequence). The CDR3 loop spans 17 amino acids. Trimming took 6 bases from V and 2 from J, leaving 17 bases between them. Written as DNA, the CDR3 is TGTGCCAGCAGCTACCAACGTGGTAGCACCTATAATTCACCCCTCCACTTT. It is translated as CASSYQRGSTYNSPLHF.

V usage is TRBV27 and J usage is TRBJ1-3, with D possibly TRBD1 on 5 matching bases. Germline V gene lookup returns CDR1 MNHEY and CDR2 SMNVEV (reference sequence). The CDR3 is made up of 15 amino acids. Trimming pared 3 bases from V and 0 bases from J, leaving 9 bases between. Here the CDR3 DNA reads TGTGCCAGCAGTTTTAGGGGTAGCTCTGGAAACACCATATATTTT. This encodes CASSFRGSSGNTIYF.

The chain carries TRBV19 and TRBJ2-1, with D unclear. The CDR3 has 15 amino acids. Germline V gene data show CDR1 as LNHDA and CDR2 as SQIVND (reference sequence). The V end was cut by 1 base, the J end by 0 bases, with 7 bases between. CDR3 DNA: TGTGCCAGTAGTATAGCGGTACCCTCCTACAATGAGCAGTTCTTC. Translated: CASSIAVPSYNEQFF.

This chain connects TRBV3-1 (or the pseudogene TRBV3-2) to TRBJ2-2, with D unclear. The CDR3 extends over 12 amino acids. Per germline, CDR1 LGHDT and CDR2 YNNKEL (reference sequence). Trimming took 1 base from V and 8 from J, leaving 5 bases between them. Written as DNA, the CDR3 is TGTGCCAGCAGCCAAGTGCGGGGGGAGCTGTTTTTT. This encodes CASSQVRGELFF.

The chain employs TRBV4-1 and TRBJ1-2; a possible D gene is TRBD1 (6 bases). V was trimmed by 3 bases and J by 2 bases, leaving 19 bases between them. The germline CDR1 and CDR2 sequences are MGHRA and YSYEKL. The CDR3 runs to 17 residues. CDR3 nucleotide sequence: TGCGCCAGCAGCCAGGACCCCAGGGGACTATCGAACTATGGCTACACCTTC. Translated: CASSQDPRGLSNYGYTF.

The chain couples TRBV13 to TRBJ2-1; 8 nucleotides line up with TRBD2. Germline assignment: CDR1 PRHDT and CDR2 FYEKMQ (reference sequence). The CDR3 totals 15 residues. V trimming: 1 base; J trimming: 4 bases; junction bases outside the gene matches: 3. DNA of the CDR3: TGTGCCAGCAGCTTAGAAGGACTAGCATACAATGAGCAGTTCTTC. Protein: CASSLEGLAYNEQFF.

The chain combines TRBV19 with TRBJ1-2; D is undetermined. This CDR3 spans 16 amino acids. Germline CDR1 is LNHDA and CDR2 is SQIVND (reference sequence). Deletions cut 4 bases from V and 4 bases from J, with 19 bases between. The CDR3 DNA reads as TGTGCCAGTAGTACCACCCCGGGTAGGATGGCCTATGGCTACACCTTC. Its protein is CASSTTPGRMAYGYTF.

This chain links TRBV4-1 with TRBJ2-2; 9 bases line up with TRBD2. Trimming cost V 1 base and J 3 bases; bases outside gene matches: 3. Germline CDR1 MGHRA, CDR2 YSYEKL. CDR3 length equals 16 residues. DNA of the CDR3: TGCGCCAGCAGCCAAGCAGCGGGAGGTTACACCGGGGAGCTGTTTTTT. Translating gives CASSQAAGGYTGELFF.

The rearrangement links TRBV7-2 to TRBJ2-1; TRBD2 agrees at 9 bases. Germline CDR1 reads SGHTA; CDR2 reads FQGNSA. This CDR3 is 17 amino acids long. J lost 2 bases, V lost 1 base, and 6 bases had no gene match. CDR3 DNA sequence: TGTGCCAGCAGCTTAGAAGCTAGCGGGATTACCTACAATGAGCAGTTCTTC. It specifies CASSLEASGITYNEQFF.

The chain combines TRBV20-1 with TRBJ2-7, with 10 bases fitting TRBD2. The CDR3 totals 15 residues. V dropped 3 bases and J dropped 7; count of bases not matched to a gene: 12. Germline CDR1 reads DFQATT; CDR2 reads SNEGSKA (reference sequence). The CDR3 nucleotides are TGCAGTGCTAGTTCAACTAGCGGGATTTATGGTGAGCAGTACTTC. It specifies CSASSTSGIYGEQYF.

The chain has TRBV5-1 and TRBJ1-2; D remains ambiguous. Germline V lookup: CDR1 SGHRS, CDR2 YFSETQ. The CDR3 runs 11 residues. Trimming took off 7 bases at V and 10 bases at J, with 14 bases between the two ends. This chain's CDR3 is CASATGKDYTF. CDR3 in DNA: TGCGCCAGCGCTACCGGGAAGGACTACACCTTC.

This clone was observed once. The chain couples TRBV24-1 to TRBJ2-1, with D perhaps TRBD1 (6 bases). Germline V gene data show CDR1 as KGHDR and CDR2 as SFDVKD. Trimming took 7 bases from V and 8 from J, leaving 14 bases between them. CDR3 length: 13 residues. The CDR3 reads CATRQTGEDEQFF. The DNA for the CDR3 is TGTGCCACCAGACAGACAGGCGAGGATGAGCAGTTCTTC.

The rearrangement uses TRBV12-5 and TRBJ2-5, with D unclear. Germline values: CDR1 LGHNT, CDR2 FRNRAP. V was clipped by 2 bases and J by 0 bases, with 4 bases between them. The CDR3 extends over 13 amino acids. CDR3 sequence reads: CASGLFNQETQYF. Here the CDR3 DNA reads TGTGCTAGTGGTTTGTTCAACCAAGAGACCCAGTACTTC.

V gene TRBV19 combines with J gene TRBJ2-3; 13 bases fit TRBD2. Germline values: CDR1 LNHDA, CDR2 SQIVND (reference sequence). The trim removed 5 bases at V and 5 bases at J, leaving 7 bases unmatched. The CDR3 covers 16 residues. The CDR3 loop reads CASSPKTSGGLDTQYF. The CDR3 DNA follows: TGTGCCAGTAGTCCTAAGACTAGCGGGGGGTTAGATACGCAGTATTTT.

The gene calls are TRBV5-6 and TRBJ2-7, with D unresolved. This CDR3 region has 13 residues. From germline, CDR1 is SGHDT and CDR2 YYEEEE. V was clipped by 0 bases and J by 5 bases, with 9 bases between them. The CDR3: CASSLAEIDEQYF. For the CDR3, the DNA is TGTGCCAGCAGCTTGGCCGAGATCGACGAGCAGTACTTC. Combining the CDR3 with reference TRBV5-6 and TRBJ2-7 gives the whole variable domain DAGVTQSPTHLIKTRGQQVTLRCSPKSGHDTVSWYQQALGQGPQFIFQYYEEEERQRGNFPDRFSGHQFPNYSSELNVNALLLGDSALYLCASSLAEIDEQYFGPGTRLTVT.

J is TRBJ2-7 and V is TRBV28; weak D call: TRBD1 (5 bases). The V and J ends lost 6 bases and 5 bases respectively, with 17 bases between them. CDR3 length equals 14 residues. In germline, CDR1 is MDHEN, CDR2 SYDVKM. The CDR3 sequence: CASRGSRPRDEQYF. CDR3 DNA: TGTGCCAGCAGGGGTTCAAGGCCCAGGGACGAGCAGTACTTC. Using reference TRBV28 and TRBJ2-7 for the parts outside the CDR3, the full variable domain is DVKVTQSSRYLVKRTGEKVFLECVQDMDHENMFWYRQDPGLGLRLIYFSYDVKMKEKGDIPEGYSVSREKKERFSLILESASTNQTSMYLCASRGSRPRDEQYFGPGTRLTVT.

V gene TRBV5-1 combines with J gene TRBJ1-4, with TRBD1 matching 9 bases. Germline lookup yields CDR1 SGHRS and CDR2 YFSETQ. CDR3 length equals 15 residues. J gave up 7 bases and V 0 bases, and 4 bases lay outside the gene matches. The CDR3 region is CASSLEGQGGEKLFF. The CDR3 bases are TGCGCCAGCAGCTTGGAGGGACAGGGTGGTGAAAAACTGTTTTTT.

This sequence joins TRBV3-1 (or the pseudogene TRBV3-2) and TRBJ2-5, with D tentatively TRBD1 (6 bases). Germline values: CDR1 LGHDT, CDR2 YNNKEL (reference sequence). The germline V and J ends were trimmed by 8 bases and 3 bases, with 19 bases remaining between them. The CDR3 is made up of 15 amino acids. This CDR3 reads CASSQSVGAEETQYF. In DNA form, the CDR3 reads TGTGCCAGCTCACAGAGCGTGGGGGCCGAAGAGACCCAGTACTTC.

The chain joins TRBV27 to TRBJ2-1; no reliable D call. The germline V and J ends were trimmed by 3 bases and 0 bases, with 12 bases remaining between them. Per germline, CDR1 MNHEY and CDR2 SMNVEV (reference sequence). CDR3 length equals 16 residues. In DNA form, the CDR3 reads TGTGCCAGCAGTTTTGTTGGAGTGAGCTCCTACAATGAGCAGTTCTTC. Amino acids: CASSFVGVSSYNEQFF.

This chain uses TRBV7-2 with TRBJ2-3; D remains ambiguous. CDR3 length: 15 amino acids. Trimming pared 5 bases from V and 4 bases from J, leaving 16 bases between. CDR1 and CDR2 from the germline V gene are SGHTA and FQGNSA. The CDR3 spells CASSVVTGPADTQYF. The CDR3 coding sequence is TGTGCCAGCAGCGTGGTGACGGGTCCGGCAGATACGCAGTATTTT.

The V gene is TRBV10-2, the J gene TRBJ2-1; 8 bases align to TRBD1. Germline CDR1 and CDR2: WSHSY and SAAADI. V trimming: 6 bases; J trimming: 5 bases; junction bases outside the gene matches: 9. The CDR3 spans 15 residues. The CDR3 nucleotides are TGCGCCAGCAGACCCTCAGGGGGCGCAAACAATGAGCAGTTCTTC. It translates to CASRPSGGANNEQFF.

This chain links TRBV15 with TRBJ2-5, with D perhaps matching TRBD2 (6 bases). This CDR3 comprises 14 residues. Trimming pared 0 bases from V and 4 bases from J, leaving 9 bases between. In germline, CDR1 is LNHNV, CDR2 YYDKDF (reference sequence). The CDR3 reads CATSRDQGGETQYF. For the CDR3, the DNA is TGTGCCACCAGCAGAGACCAGGGAGGAGAGACCCAGTACTTC.

The chain uses TRBV30 and TRBJ2-1; D is uncertain. The CDR3 loop spans 13 amino acids. The V end lost 1 base, the J end lost 9 bases, and 13 bases lay between the germline ends. The germline V gene encodes CDR1 GTSNPN and CDR2 SVGIG (reference sequence). Here the CDR3 reads CAWSAQDWAEQFF. In DNA, the CDR3 is TGTGCCTGGAGTGCCCAAGATTGGGCTGAGCAGTTCTTC. Together with reference TRBV30 and TRBJ2-1, the CDR3 gives the full variable domain: SQTIHQWPATLVQPVGSPLSLECTVEGTSNPNLYWYRQAAGRGLQLLFYSVGIGQISSEVPQNLSASRPQDRQFILSSKKLLLSDSGFYLCAWSAQDWAEQFFGPGTRLTVL.

The genes are TRBV13 and TRBJ2-2; possibly TRBD1 for D (5 bases). Trimming stripped 1 base from V and 3 bases from J, with 9 bases between. This CDR3 is 15 amino acids long. CDR1 and CDR2 from the germline V gene are PRHDT and FYEKMQ (reference sequence). Written as DNA, the CDR3 is TGTGCCAGCAGCTTAGTAGGGGCCCACACCGGGGAGCTGTTTTTT. Residues: CASSLVGAHTGELFF.

The chain carries TRBV27 and TRBJ2-1, with D perhaps matching TRBD2 (5 bases). CDR1 and CDR2 from the germline V gene are MNHEY and SMNVEV (reference sequence). The CDR3 length is 13 residues. The ends were cut back, 6 bases at V and 9 bases at J, with 15 bases in the middle. The CDR3 coding sequence is TGTGCCAGCAGCCCGGGAACCTCCGTTGAGCAGTTCTTC. Protein product: CASSPGTSVEQFF.

The chain recombines TRBV6-1 with TRBJ1-5; 7 nucleotides agree with TRBD1. J was trimmed by 5 bases and V by 3 bases; bases with no gene match: 1. CDR3 length equals 13 residues. Germline CDR1 is MNHNS and CDR2 is SASEGT. CDR3 protein: CASSETGHQPQHF. The CDR3 DNA sequence: TGTGCCAGCAGTGAGACAGGGCATCAGCCCCAGCATTTT.

This clone was counted between two and nine times. The chain couples TRBV10-3 to TRBJ1-1; 7 bases fit TRBD1. V shed 5 bases, J shed 7 bases, and the junction held 13 bases outside the gene matches. Germline loops: CDR1 ENHRY, CDR2 SYGVKD. This CDR3 has 15 residues. The CDR3 nucleotides read TGTGCCATCAGTAGTGACAGGGAAGGGGTGGGTGAAGCTTTCTTT. It codes for CAISSDREGVGEAFF.